One and the same sample provided the 18 T cell receptor beta chains below, sequenced in a study of blood T cell repertoires in COVID-19. Profiled with immunoSEQ multiplex PCR; TCRdb holds only in-frame clones, not every one. The sample consists of about 70,000 clones, 65% to 90% of them appearing once. The sample comprised peripheral blood. These receptors were obtained from an elderly man with acute or convalescent COVID-19.

For this clone: At the DNA level, this CDR3 is encoded by other sequences in the same sample as well. V gene TRBV5-1 combines with J gene TRBJ1-1; possibly TRBD1 for D (5 bases). CDR1 SGHRS and CDR2 YFSETQ come from the germline V gene. V was cut by 4 bases and J by 1 base, with 11 bases left in between. CDR3 length: 14 residues. Here the CDR3 reads CASSVQGGNTEAFF. CDR3 nucleotide sequence: TGCGCCAGCAGCGTCCAGGGTGGGAACACTGAAGCTTTCTTT.

The CDR3 coding sequence is TGTGCCAGCAGTGAAGCGCGGGACCATAGGCAGTATTTT. It is translated as CASSEARDHRQYF. The chain is built from TRBV6-1 and TRBJ2-3; possible D gene TRBD2, 6 bases. Germline CDR1 MNHNS, CDR2 SASEGT. Trimming removed 0 bases at V and 11 bases at J, with 12 bases between. The CDR3 consists of 13 residues.

This clone was seen a single time. The chain is built from TRBV5-6 and TRBJ2-7; D gene uncertain. This CDR3 spans 12 amino acids. V lost 3 bases, J lost 1 base, and 5 bases lay in between. Germline loops: CDR1 SGHDT, CDR2 YYEEEE. This CDR3 reads CASSSESYEQYF. Here the CDR3 DNA reads TGTGCCAGCAGCTCAGAATCCTACGAGCAGTACTTC.

The chain carries TRBV10-3 and TRBJ1-1, with TRBD1 as a possible D gene (6 bases). The CDR3 has 13 residues. Germline loops: CDR1 ENHRY, CDR2 SYGVKD. V was cut by 6 bases and J by 1 base, with 9 bases left in between. CDR3 loop: CAIRLQGNTEAFF. The CDR3 DNA reads TGTGCCATCAGGCTACAGGGGAACACTGAAGCTTTCTTT.

V is TRBV9 and J is TRBJ2-7; D perhaps matches TRBD2 (5 bases). Per germline, CDR1 SGDLS and CDR2 YYNGEE. The V gene lost 4 bases and the J gene lost 3 bases, with 14 bases spanning the gap. The CDR3 has 14 amino acids. The CDR3: CASSPSGVNYEQYF. CDR3 in DNA: TGTGCCAGCAGCCCCAGCGGTGTGAACTACGAGCAGTACTTC.

The J gene is TRBJ1-4, the V gene TRBV6-5, with D maybe TRBD1 (5 bases). The V and J ends lost 2 bases and 4 bases respectively, with 11 bases between them. This CDR3 spans 15 amino acids. Germline CDR1 MNHEY, CDR2 SVGAGI. CDR3 sequence: CASSYRTGVNEKLFF. CDR3 nucleotide sequence: TGTGCCAGCAGTTACAGGACGGGGGTTAATGAAAAACTGTTTTTT.

This clone was seen a few times. The J gene is TRBJ1-2, the V gene TRBV9; 7 nucleotides match TRBD1. The CDR3 runs to 15 residues. The junction had 12 bases not matched to a gene; V was cut back by 4 bases and J by 6 bases. Germline CDR1 reads SGDLS; CDR2 reads YYNGEE. The CDR3 DNA reads TGTGCCAGCAGCCTCTCCGGGACAGATGCGCATGGCTACACCTTC. It is translated as CASSLSGTDAHGYTF.

This clone has only a few counts. The gene calls are TRBV11-3 and TRBJ2-2; tentative D call: TRBD1 (6 bases). The CDR3 totals 12 residues. In germline, CDR1 is SGHNT, CDR2 YENEEA. The CDR3 loop is CAWGQNTGELFF. In nucleotides, the CDR3 is TGTGCTTGGGGGCAGAACACCGGGGAGCTGTTTTTT. The full variable domain, rest sourced from reference TRBV11-3 and TRBJ2-2, is EAGVVQSPRYKIIEKKQPVAFWCNPISGHNTLYWYLQNLGQGPELLIRYENEEAVDDSQLPKDRFSAERLKGVDSTLKIQPAELGDSAVYLCAWGQNTGELFFGEGSRLTVL.

The chain is built from TRBV6-5 and TRBJ2-5, with 7 bases fitting TRBD1. The germline V gene encodes CDR1 MNHEY and CDR2 SVGAGI. The CDR3 totals 14 residues. Germline trimming cut 4 bases from V and 4 bases from J; bases unmatched to any gene: 6. CDR3 sequence: CASSSTGAGETQYF. The CDR3 region has the DNA TGTGCCAGCAGTTCCACAGGGGCGGGAGAGACCCAGTACTTC.

The rearrangement uses TRBV24-1 and TRBJ1-5; TRBD1 matches 8 bases. This CDR3 contains 14 residues. The trim removed 7 bases at V and 1 base at J, leaving 2 bases unmatched. In germline, CDR1 is KGHDR, CDR2 SFDVKD. The CDR3, as DNA: TGTGCCACCAGCGGGACAGGCAGCAATCAGCCCCAGCATTTT. This codes for CATSGTGSNQPQHF.

The gene calls are TRBV7-9 and TRBJ2-3; 8 positions match TRBD2. Looked up from germline, CDR1 is SEHNR and CDR2 is FQNEAQ (reference sequence). The CDR3 runs to 18 residues. V was clipped by 1 base and J by 0 bases; unmatched bases: 9. CDR3 nucleotide sequence: TGTGCCAGCAGCTTAGTGGGGGCTAGCGGGTCTAGCACAGATACGCAGTATTTT. Its translation: CASSLVGASGSSTDTQYF.

The V call is TRBV13, the J call TRBJ2-2; D call uncertain. This CDR3 spans 16 amino acids. Germline V gene data show CDR1 as PRHDT and CDR2 as FYEKMQ (reference sequence). V lost 3 bases to trimming and J lost 7 bases, with 18 bases between them. This CDR3 reads CASSFYPGTPDGELFF. The DNA for the CDR3 is TGTGCCAGCAGCTTTTATCCAGGCACACCTGACGGGGAGCTGTTTTTT.

The CDR3 region has the DNA TGTGCCAGCAGCCGGGACAGGGTCTACGAGCAGTACTTC. This codes for CASSRDRVYEQYF. V gene TRBV2 combines with J gene TRBJ2-7; 9 positions match TRBD1. The germline V gene encodes CDR1 SNHLY and CDR2 FYNNEI. V lost 6 bases, J lost 3 bases, and 3 bases stayed unmatched. CDR3 size: 13 residues. The whole variable domain, remainder taken from reference TRBV2 and TRBJ2-7, is EPEVTQTPSHQVTQMGQEVILRCVPISNHLYFYWYRQILGQKVEFLVSFYNNEISEKSEIFDDQFSVERPDGSNFTLKIRSTKLEDSAMYFCASSRDRVYEQYFGPGTRLTVT.

The rearrangement uses TRBV11-3 and TRBJ1-1, with 9 positions matching TRBD1. The CDR3 has 13 residues. The trim removed 8 bases at V and 10 bases at J, leaving 11 bases unmatched. Germline CDR1 SGHNT, CDR2 YENEEA. CDR3 nucleotide sequence: TGTGCCAGCGATAGGACAGGGGCCCCTGGAGCTTTCTTT. Its protein is CASDRTGAPGAFF.

The rearrangement links TRBV30 to TRBJ1-4; D possibly corresponds to TRBD1 (6 bases). With 0 bases removed from V and 2 bases from J, the gap between germline ends came to 7 bases. Germline CDR1 GTSNPN, CDR2 SVGIG (reference sequence). This CDR3 has 14 residues. The CDR3 sequence: CAWSVQGTNEKLFF. The CDR3 nucleotides are TGTGCCTGGAGTGTACAGGGCACTAATGAAAAACTGTTTTTT.

The rearrangement uses TRBV6-5 and TRBJ1-1; D is unresolved. The V end was cut by 7 bases, the J end by 7 bases, with 10 bases between. The germline gives CDR1 MNHEY, CDR2 SVGAGI. This CDR3 spans 11 amino acids. CDR3 nucleotides: TGTGCCAGCATTCGGGGAGGTGAAGCTTTCTTT. Translating gives CASIRGGEAFF.

The CDR3 region is CATSDSSGSFYNEQFF. The CDR3, as DNA: TGTGCCACCAGTGATTCGAGCGGGAGTTTCTACAATGAGCAGTTCTTC. The chain couples TRBV24-1 to TRBJ2-1, with 8 bases fitting TRBD2. The CDR3 extends over 16 amino acids. Unmatched junction bases numbered 5, after V lost 2 bases and J lost 3 bases. The germline CDR1 and CDR2 sequences are KGHDR and SFDVKD.

By sample share, this clone is large. J is TRBJ2-3 and V is TRBV9; 9 nucleotides match TRBD2. Germline V gene data show CDR1 as SGDLS and CDR2 as YYNGEE. The CDR3 spans 17 residues. V was clipped by 4 bases and J by 2 bases; unmatched bases: 11. The CDR3 spells CASSPEGGRDYTDTQYF. The CDR3 DNA is TGTGCCAGCAGCCCCGAGGGCGGGAGGGACTACACAGATACGCAGTATTTT.